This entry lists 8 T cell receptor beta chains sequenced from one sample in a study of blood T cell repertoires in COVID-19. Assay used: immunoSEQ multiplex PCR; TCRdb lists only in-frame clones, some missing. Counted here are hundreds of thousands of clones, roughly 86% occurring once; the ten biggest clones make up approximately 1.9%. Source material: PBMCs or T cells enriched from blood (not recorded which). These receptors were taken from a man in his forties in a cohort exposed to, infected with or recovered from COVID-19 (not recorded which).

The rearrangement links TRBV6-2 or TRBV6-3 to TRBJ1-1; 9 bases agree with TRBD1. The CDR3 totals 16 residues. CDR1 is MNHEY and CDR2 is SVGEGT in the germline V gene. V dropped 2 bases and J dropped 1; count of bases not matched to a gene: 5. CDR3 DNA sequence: TGTGCCAGCAGTTACCGTGGACAGGGGACGAACACTGAAGCTTTCTTT. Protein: CASSYRGQGTNTEAFF.

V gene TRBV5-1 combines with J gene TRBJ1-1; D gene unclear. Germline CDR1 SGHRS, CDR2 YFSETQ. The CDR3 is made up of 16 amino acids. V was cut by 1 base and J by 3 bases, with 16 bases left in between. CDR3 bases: TGCGCCAGCAGCTTGATGAGGTCAGGAGCGGACACTGAAGCTTTCTTT. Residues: CASSLMRSGADTEAFF.

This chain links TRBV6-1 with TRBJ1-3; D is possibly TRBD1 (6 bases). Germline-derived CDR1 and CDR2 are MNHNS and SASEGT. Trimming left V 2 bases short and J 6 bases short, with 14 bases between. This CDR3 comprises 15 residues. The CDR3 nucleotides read TGTGCCAGCAGTGAAAGGGGACACGGATTAAACACCATATATTTT. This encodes CASSERGHGLNTIYF.

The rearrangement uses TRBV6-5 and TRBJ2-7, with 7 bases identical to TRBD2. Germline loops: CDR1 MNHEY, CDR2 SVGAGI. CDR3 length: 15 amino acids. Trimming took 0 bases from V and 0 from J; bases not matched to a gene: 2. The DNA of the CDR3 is TGTGCCAGCAGTTACTCCACGGGGGGCTCCTACGAGCAGTACTTC. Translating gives CASSYSTGGSYEQYF.

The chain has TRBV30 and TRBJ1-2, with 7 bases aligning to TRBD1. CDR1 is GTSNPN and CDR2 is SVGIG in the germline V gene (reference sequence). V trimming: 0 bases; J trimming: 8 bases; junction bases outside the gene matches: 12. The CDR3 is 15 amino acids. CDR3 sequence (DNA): TGTGCCTGGAGTGTACGGACAGGCCGGGGAAGAGGCTACACCTTC. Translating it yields CAWSVRTGRGRGYTF.

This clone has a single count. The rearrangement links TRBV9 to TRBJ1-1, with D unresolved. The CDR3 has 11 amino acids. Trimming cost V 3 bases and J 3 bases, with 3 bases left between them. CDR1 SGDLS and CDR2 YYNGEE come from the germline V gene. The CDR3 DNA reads TGTGCCAGCAGCGCTGACACTGAAGCTTTCTTT. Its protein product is CASSADTEAFF.

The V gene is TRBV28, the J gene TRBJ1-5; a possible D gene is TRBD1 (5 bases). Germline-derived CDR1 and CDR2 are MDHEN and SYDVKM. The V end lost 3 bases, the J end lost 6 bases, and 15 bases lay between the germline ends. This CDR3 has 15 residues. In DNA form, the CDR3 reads TGTGCCAGCAGTTTTAGGCAGGGCGAAGGTCAGCCCCAGCATTTT. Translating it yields CASSFRQGEGQPQHF.

CDR3 nucleotides: TGTGCCAGCAGCCAACAGCAGGGACTAGGTGGCTACACCTTC. As protein: CASSQQQGLGGYTF. The chain recombines TRBV16 with TRBJ1-2; a possible D gene is TRBD1 (5 bases). V gave up 2 bases and J gave up 7 bases, with 14 bases separating them. In germline, CDR1 is KGHSY, CDR2 FQNENV. The CDR3 contains 14 residues.